This TCR beta chain was found in a study of OX40 agonist ivuxolimab in advanced cancers. Deletions cut 0 bases from V and 0 bases from J, with 6 bases between. The CDR3 has 16 residues. Germline V gives CDR1 SEHNR, CDR2 FQNEAQ (reference sequence). TCRdb keeps only in-frame clones here, not all; method: immunoSEQ multiplex PCR. The sample shows 100,000 to 150,000 clones, about 93% of them seen only once. The TCR comes from an adult with an advanced solid tumor such as melanoma, head and neck, liver or kidney cancer. The chain has TRBV7-9 and TRBJ2-6; D uncertain. Here the sequenced sample was CD4+ or CD8+ T cells sorted from blood, taken in a trial of the OX40 agonist ivuxolimab. The CDR3 nucleotides read TGTGCCAGCAGCTTAGCCCGCGGCTCTGGGGCCAACGTCCTGACTTTC. It encodes CASSLARGSGANVLTF.